This is a list of T cell receptor beta chains from one sample in a study of T-cell reconstitution after alpha-beta-depleted transplantation in children. One entry per CDR3 protein results from TCRdb running MiXCR on the PCR reads. The sample holds 150,000 to 250,000 distinct CDR3 sequences; roughly 6.3% are singletons and the top ten take approximately 4.1%. The specimen comprised PBMCs, sampled before TCRalphabeta/CD19-depleted stem cell transplant. The receptors stem from a girl under two years old with combined immunodeficiency, due to receive a stem cell transplant. Each CDR3 is given with its conserved first and last residue. The order of the fields is CDR3 protein, CDR3 DNA, clone size, V gene, D gene, J gene. The D gene is left open where the match is weak. Only part of the rows carry a size: once, few, many, or a class if the clone is expanded.

CASSQGGWTEEETQYF | TGTGCCAGCAGCCAGGGGGGATGGACAGAGGAAGAGACCCAGTACTTC | - | TRBV14 | - | TRBJ2-5
CASREGGLAGSEQFF | TGTGCCAGCAGGGAAGGGGGACTAGCGGGGAGTGAGCAGTTCTTC | many | TRBV12-3/TRBV12-4 | TRBD2 | TRBJ2-1
CSAERGTPGTQYF | TGCAGTGCTGAACGGGGGACCCCGGGGACCCAGTACTTC | many | TRBV20-1 | - | TRBJ2-5
CASSDEVQNEKLFF | TGTGCCAGCAGCGACGAGGTTCAGAATGAAAAACTGTTTTTT | many | TRBV7-2 | - | TRBJ1-4
CASIGLGFYEQYF | TGTGCCAGCATCGGACTAGGATTTTACGAGCAGTACTTC | many | TRBV28 | TRBD2 | TRBJ2-7
CSTTRGASTDTQYF | TGCAGCACGACCAGGGGGGCTAGCACAGATACGCAGTATTTT | many | TRBV29-1 | - | TRBJ2-3
CASSLDPLPGQAQSGANVLTF | TGTGCCAGCAGCCTTGACCCCCTTCCGGGACAGGCACAATCTGGGGCCAACGTCCTGACTTTC | many | TRBV28 | TRBD1 | TRBJ2-6
CASSPPGTGELFF | TGTGCCAGCTCACCACCGGGGACCGGGGAGCTGTTTTTT | many | TRBV18 | - | TRBJ2-2
CASSQVTVLTGELFF | TGCGCCAGCAGCCAAGTGACAGTACTGACCGGGGAGCTGTTTTTT | many | TRBV4-3 | - | TRBJ2-2
CASSPTLNRQGSVSYEQYF | TGTGCCAGCAGCCCCACCCTGAATCGACAGGGATCGGTCTCCTACGAGCAGTACTTC | many | TRBV3-1 | TRBD1 | TRBJ2-7
CASSDRGRADTQYF | TGCGCCAGCAGTGACAGGGGGCGCGCAGATACGCAGTATTTT | many | TRBV4-3 | TRBD1 | TRBJ2-3
CASSTGQGASEAFF | TGCGCCAGCAGCACCGGACAGGGGGCGTCTGAAGCTTTCTTT | many | TRBV5-1 | TRBD1 | TRBJ1-1
CASSGRQVIAKNIQYF | TGTGCCAGCAGTGGTCGACAGGTCATAGCCAAAAACATTCAGTACTTC | - | TRBV6-2/TRBV6-3 | - | TRBJ2-4
CASSLHPSQETQYF | TGTGCCAGCAGCCTCCATCCAAGCCAAGAGACCCAGTACTTC | many | TRBV28 | - | TRBJ2-5
CASRGGRGAGEQFF | TGTGCCAGCAGGGGCGGGAGAGGAGCGGGTGAGCAGTTCTTC | many | TRBV9 | TRBD2 | TRBJ2-1
CASSWTGTGAYNEQFF | TGTGCCAGCAGTTGGACCGGGACTGGCGCCTACAATGAGCAGTTCTTC | many | TRBV28 | - | TRBJ2-1
CASSQDPLGGANNEQFF | TGCGCCAGCAGCCAAGATCCCTTAGGGGGGGCTAATAATGAGCAGTTCTTC | many | TRBV4-3 | - | TRBJ2-1
CASSWQGVLETQYF | TGTGCCAGCAGTTGGCAGGGGGTCTTGGAGACCCAGTACTTC | many | TRBV6-2/TRBV6-3 | TRBD1 | TRBJ2-5
CASSSGGRTDTQYF | TGTGCCAGCAGCTCCGGGGGGAGAACAGATACGCAGTATTTT | - | TRBV12-1 | - | TRBJ2-3
CASTQNSRLEEDDTQYF | TGTGCCAGCACCCAAAACTCCCGGCTGGAAGAAGATGATACGCAGTATTTT | many | TRBV28 | - | TRBJ2-3
CASSIAGDTGELFF | TGTGCCAGTAGTATAGCGGGGGACACCGGGGAGCTGTTTTTT | many | TRBV19 | - | TRBJ2-2
CASSQVKGWGANVLTF | TGTGCCAGCAGCCAAGTCAAAGGATGGGGGGCCAACGTCCTGACTTTC | - | TRBV3-1 | - | TRBJ2-6
CASSPRDLSYNEQFF | TGTGCCAGCAGTCCCAGGGACCTATCCTACAATGAGCAGTTCTTC | many | TRBV13 | - | TRBJ2-1
CASSGEREFNDEQYF | TGTGCCAGCAGCGGCGAGCGGGAGTTTAACGACGAGCAGTACTTC | few | TRBV5-6 | TRBD2 | TRBJ2-7
CASSYLDSLSPSYNEQFF | TGTGCCAGCAGTTACCTGGACTCCCTTTCCCCCTCCTACAATGAGCAGTTCTTC | - | TRBV27 | - | TRBJ2-1
CASSLTDLANYGYTF | TGTGCCAGCAGCTTAACCGACCTAGCTAACTATGGCTACACCTTC | - | TRBV7-8 | - | TRBJ1-2
CASSLDPTARNNEQFF | TGCGCCAGCAGCTTGGACCCGACAGCTAGAAACAATGAGCAGTTCTTC | many | TRBV5-1 | - | TRBJ2-1
CASSLRDRGPGELFF | TGCGCCAGCAGCTTGAGGGACAGGGGGCCCGGGGAGCTGTTTTTT | many | TRBV5-1 | TRBD1 | TRBJ2-2